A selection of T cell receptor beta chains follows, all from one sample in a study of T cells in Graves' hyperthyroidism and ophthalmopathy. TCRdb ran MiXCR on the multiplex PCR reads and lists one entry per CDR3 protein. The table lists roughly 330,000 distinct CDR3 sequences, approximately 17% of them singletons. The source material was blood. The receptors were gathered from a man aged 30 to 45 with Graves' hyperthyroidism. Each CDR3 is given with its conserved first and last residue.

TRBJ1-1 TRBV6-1 CASSELTRRTEAFF
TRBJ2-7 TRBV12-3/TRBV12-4 CASSFTGTRYEQYF
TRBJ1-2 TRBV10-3 CAISGQGAGGYTF
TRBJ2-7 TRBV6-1 CASSPPGGGAYEQYF
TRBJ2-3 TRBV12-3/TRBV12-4 CASSEQDRVFTDTQYF
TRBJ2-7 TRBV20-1 CSVDGRREGYEQYF
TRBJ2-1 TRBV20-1 CSASLRASSYNEQFF
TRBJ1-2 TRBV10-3 CAISESSSGYNYGYTF
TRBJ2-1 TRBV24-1 CATSGGLAVGSEQFF
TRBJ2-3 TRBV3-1 CASSQDSVLAGDTDTQYF
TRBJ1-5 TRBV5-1 CASRLWGGADNQPQHF
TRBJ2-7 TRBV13 CASSARGTSYEQYF
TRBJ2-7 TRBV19 CASSISDRAEQYF
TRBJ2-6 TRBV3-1 CASSQDSRDLLFSGANVLTF
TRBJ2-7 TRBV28 CASRPSWKQYF
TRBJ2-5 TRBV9 CASSVGSGPGGETQYF
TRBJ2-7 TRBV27 CASSSPGGRGGEQYF
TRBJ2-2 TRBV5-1 CASSLAAPVGGELFF
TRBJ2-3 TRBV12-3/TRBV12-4 CASSYDLRYTQYF
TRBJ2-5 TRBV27 CASRRLAVGWGETQYF
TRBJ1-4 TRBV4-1 CASSQGRNNEKLFF
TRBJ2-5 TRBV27 CASSLLAGGETQYF
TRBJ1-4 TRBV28 CASSPTGLGEKLFF
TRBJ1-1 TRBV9 CASSLTLRMNTEAFF
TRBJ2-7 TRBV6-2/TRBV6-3 CAGSYSGLAGGGYEQYF
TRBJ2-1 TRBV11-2 CASARDPQHCVGYGNEQFF
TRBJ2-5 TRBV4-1 CASSQGVSGRGETQYF
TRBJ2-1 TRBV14 CASSHWTGGNEQFF
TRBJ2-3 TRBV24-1 CATSDPSLVDTQYF
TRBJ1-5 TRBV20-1 CSVVEGYSNQPQHF
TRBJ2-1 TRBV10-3 CAISERTGSYNEQFF
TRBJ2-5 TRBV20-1 CSALPRDRGGGETQYF
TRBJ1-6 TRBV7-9 CASSPPGVSPLHF
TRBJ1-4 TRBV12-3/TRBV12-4 CASSSGVEEKLFF
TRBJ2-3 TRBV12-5 CASGFKPIDTQYF
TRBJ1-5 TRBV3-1 CASSQGTGEQPQHF
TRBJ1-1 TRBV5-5 CASSLGVEAFF
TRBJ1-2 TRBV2 CASSGNPLGGYTF
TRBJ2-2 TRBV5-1 CASSLVLAGRTNTGELFF
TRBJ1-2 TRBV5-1 CASKTGTGGYGYTF
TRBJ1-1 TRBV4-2 CASSQDSTGAEAFF
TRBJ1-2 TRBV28 CASRAHHGYTF
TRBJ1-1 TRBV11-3 CASSSLGGMSEAFF
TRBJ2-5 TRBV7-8 CASSLVSGETQYF
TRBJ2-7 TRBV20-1 CSALTTSGSDEQYF
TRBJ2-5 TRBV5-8 CASSLGGMMGETQYF
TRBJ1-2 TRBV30 CAWDINYGYTF
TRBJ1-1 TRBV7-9 CASSLQGGRLNTEAFF
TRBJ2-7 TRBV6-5 CASSYSRRQAYEQYF